A single sample is the source of the 14 T cell receptor beta chains below, sequenced in a study of blood T cell repertoires in COVID-19. Repertoires were generated with immunoSEQ multiplex PCR, while TCRdb's copy carries only in-frame clones and drops some. Seen here are about 220,000 clones, around four fifths observed once, and the top ten hold around 20%. The sample consisted of peripheral blood. Source of these receptors: a man under 40 with active or convalescent COVID-19.

V usage is TRBV2 and J usage is TRBJ1-2, with D uncertain. Trimming left V 2 bases short and J 4 bases short, with 14 bases between. The CDR3 has 15 amino acids. Germline values: CDR1 SNHLY, CDR2 FYNNEI. The CDR3 spells CASSEWTGGGYGYTF. The DNA for the CDR3 is TGTGCCAGCAGTGAATGGACGGGAGGAGGCTATGGCTACACCTTC.

The V and J genes are TRBV11-2 and TRBJ2-6, with unresolved D. The V and J ends lost 4 bases and 2 bases respectively, with 6 bases between them. Germline V gene data show CDR1 as SGHAT and CDR2 as FQNNGV. The CDR3 extends over 14 amino acids. For the CDR3, the DNA is TGTGCCAGCAGCTCCCGTACTGGGGCCAACGTCCTGACTTTC. Its translation is CASSSRTGANVLTF.

The genes are TRBV7-9 and TRBJ1-5, with TRBD1 as a possible D gene (5 bases). Germline V gene lookup returns CDR1 SEHNR and CDR2 FQNEAQ (reference sequence). This CDR3 is 18 amino acids long. The germline V and J ends were trimmed by 4 bases and 0 bases, with 19 bases remaining between them. The DNA of the CDR3 is TGTGCCAGCAGCTCAAGGACATCTCAAAGGGATAGCAATCAGCCCCAGCATTTT. It encodes CASSSRTSQRDSNQPQHF.

This chain links TRBV5-4 with TRBJ2-3; no reliable D call. Between the trimmed V and J ends, which lost 0 bases and 5 bases, there was a span of 4 bases. The CDR3 loop spans 12 amino acids. CDR1 is SGHNT and CDR2 is YYREEE in the germline V gene (reference sequence). The CDR3, as DNA: TGTGCCAGCAGCTTGGTACTAGATACGCAGTATTTT. This gives the protein CASSLVLDTQYF. Full variable domain (missing parts from reference TRBV5-4 and TRBJ2-3): ETGVTQSPTHLIKTRGQQVTLRCSSQSGHNTVSWYQQALGQGPQFIFQYYREEENGRGNFPPRFSGLQFPNYSSELNVNALELDDSALYLCASSLVLDTQYFGPGTRLTVL.

This clone was counted a single time. The rearrangement uses TRBV19 and TRBJ2-3; D might be TRBD1 (5 bases). V lost 6 bases and J 15 bases, leaving 16 bases between the germline ends. The CDR3 totals 11 residues. Per the germline V gene, CDR1 is LNHDA and CDR2 is SQIVND (reference sequence). The CDR3 sequence is CASRGPQEFYF. DNA for the CDR3: TGTGCCAGTAGGGGGCCCCAGGAATTCTATTTT.

V is TRBV19 and J is TRBJ1-1, with 7 bases fitting TRBD1. Per germline, CDR1 LNHDA and CDR2 SQIVND (reference sequence). V shed 4 bases, J shed 0 bases, and the junction held 2 bases outside the gene matches. This CDR3 has 14 residues. CDR3 protein: CASSNDRVNTEAFF. The CDR3 DNA sequence: TGTGCCAGTAGTAACGACAGGGTGAACACTGAAGCTTTCTTT.

CDR3 DNA: TGTGCCAGCAGCCAAGGATCGGGGACATTTAACACTGAAGCTTTCTTT. This sequence encodes CASSQGSGTFNTEAFF. The chain uses TRBV3-1 (or the pseudogene TRBV3-2) and TRBJ1-1; D possibly corresponds to TRBD1 (6 bases). The CDR3 is 16 residues long. V was shortened by 1 base and J by 2 bases, with 14 bases between the two germline ends. Germline V lookup: CDR1 LGHDT, CDR2 YNNKEL (reference sequence).

This chain joins TRBV2 and TRBJ2-1; 12 bases align to TRBD2. The CDR3 is made up of 15 amino acids. The junction had 5 bases not matched to a gene; V was cut back by 2 bases and J by 9 bases. Germline V gene data show CDR1 as SNHLY and CDR2 as FYNNEI. The CDR3 region has the DNA TGTGCCAGCAGTGAAAGGACTAGCGGGGAGGGTGAGCAGTTCTTC. This translates into CASSERTSGEGEQFF.

The rearrangement uses TRBV6-6 and TRBJ1-4, with D tentatively TRBD1 (5 bases). Trimming removed 4 bases from V and 5 bases from J, with 11 bases in between. The germline gives CDR1 MNHNY, CDR2 SVGAGI (reference sequence). The CDR3 contains 14 residues. The CDR3 is CASSLRGGNEKLFF. CDR3 in DNA: TGTGCCAGCAGTTTGCGGGGGGGGAATGAAAAACTGTTTTTT.

This chain uses TRBV7-9 with TRBJ2-1; tentatively, D is TRBD2 (7 bases). This CDR3 is built from 19 residues. Trimming stripped 5 bases from V and 3 bases from J, with 26 bases between. Germline assignment: CDR1 SEHNR and CDR2 FQNEAQ (reference sequence). CDR3 residues: CASSLRGFRDNINYNEQFF. CDR3 coding DNA: TGTGCCAGCAGCCTGCGGGGGTTTAGGGACAATATTAACTACAATGAGCAGTTCTTC.

The chain uses TRBV6-6 and TRBJ1-1; 7 nucleotides align to TRBD1. CDR3 length: 12 amino acids. Germline loops: CDR1 MNHNY, CDR2 SVGAGI (reference sequence). With 10 bases clipped from V and 5 bases from J, the junction kept 7 bases outside the gene matches. The CDR3 nucleotides are TGTGCCACCAGGGGGGGGTTGACTGAAGCTTTCTTT. Its protein product is CATRGGLTEAFF.

This clone has a count of ten or more. V gene TRBV2 combines with J gene TRBJ2-7; possible D gene TRBD1, 6 bases. The CDR3 loop spans 16 amino acids. Trimming cost V 6 bases and J 0 bases, with 18 bases left between them. Germline CDR1 SNHLY, CDR2 FYNNEI. The CDR3 spells CASSIGTLGSSYEQYF. The CDR3 nucleotides read TGTGCCAGCAGCATTGGGACATTAGGGTCCTCCTACGAGCAGTACTTC. Complete variable domain (other parts from reference TRBV2 and TRBJ2-7): EPEVTQTPSHQVTQMGQEVILRCVPISNHLYFYWYRQILGQKVEFLVSFYNNEISEKSEIFDDQFSVERPDGSNFTLKIRSTKLEDSAMYFCASSIGTLGSSYEQYFGPGTRLTVT.

This chain uses TRBV2 with TRBJ2-3; 8 bases agree with TRBD1. Germline V gene sequence: CDR1 SNHLY, CDR2 FYNNEI. V lost 8 bases to trimming and J lost 2 bases; unmatched junction nucleotides: 9. This CDR3 is 15 amino acids long. CDR3 loop: CASVDRGSYTDTQYF. CDR3 nucleotides: TGTGCCAGCGTCGACAGGGGTTCCTACACAGATACGCAGTATTTT.

This sequence joins TRBV9 and TRBJ2-1; 14 nucleotides match TRBD2. This CDR3 has 17 residues. Germline V gene lookup returns CDR1 SGDLS and CDR2 YYNGEE. With V trimmed by 4 bases and J by 1 base, 4 bases remained unmatched. The CDR3 coding sequence is TGTGCCAGCAGCAAAGGGACTAGCGGGAGTTCCTACAATGAGCAGTTCTTC. Translation gives CASSKGTSGSSYNEQFF.